Each of the 18 T cell receptor beta chains below was sequenced from the same sample in a study of cytomegalovirus exposure and HLA in healthy donors. The PCR contained 60 Vbeta and 13 Jbeta primers. Here immunoSEQ multiplex PCR was the method, and the copy in TCRdb shows in-frame clones only, minus some. The data hold 100,000 to 150,000 clones, with 60% to 80% observed a single time. The sample taken for sequencing was PBMCs. The source of these receptors is a man aged 25-45 years in good health and CMV-seronegative.

This clone was counted a few times. This rearrangement joins TRBV6-5 to TRBJ1-4; 9 nucleotides agree with TRBD1. The CDR3 length is 14 residues. V lost 6 bases, J lost 5 bases, and 4 bases stayed unmatched. Germline loops: CDR1 MNHEY, CDR2 SVGAGI. The CDR3 nucleotides read TGTGCCAGCAGCCCACAGGGGGCAAATGAAAAACTGTTTTTT. This gives the protein CASSPQGANEKLFF.

The genes are TRBV29-1 and TRBJ1-5; the match to TRBD1 covers 10 bases. Germline loops: CDR1 SQVTM, CDR2 ANQGSEA. The CDR3 runs to 14 residues. After removal of 8 bases from V and 9 bases from J, the junction contained 13 bases not matched to a gene. The CDR3 DNA follows: TGCAGCCTACAGACAGGGGGCTCTTACCGGCCCCAGCATTTT. Translated: CSLQTGGSYRPQHF.

This clone appeared once. Written as DNA, the CDR3 is TGTGCCAGCAGTGAGATAAAGGGGGGCACAGATACGCAGTATTTT. Its translation: CASSEIKGGTDTQYF. The genes are TRBV2 and TRBJ2-3; a weak D match, TRBD1 (6 bases). V lost 3 bases and J 1 base, leaving 11 bases between the germline ends. Germline V gene sequence: CDR1 SNHLY, CDR2 FYNNEI. This CDR3 is built from 15 residues.

This sequence joins TRBV2 and TRBJ1-2; maybe TRBD1 (6 bases). CDR1 and CDR2 (germline): SNHLY, FYNNEI. Trimming removed 1 base at V and 3 bases at J, with 12 bases between. The CDR3 length is 15 residues. CDR3 sequence reads: CASSEGWGPYYGYTF. CDR3 DNA sequence: TGTGCCAGCAGTGAAGGTTGGGGGCCATACTATGGCTACACCTTC.

As DNA, the CDR3 is TGCGCCAGCACCCTCGGAGGGTTCCAAGAGACCCAGTACTTC. Encoded protein: CASTLGGFQETQYF. The chain uses TRBV5-1 and TRBJ2-5; the D gene is possibly TRBD2 (6 bases). Germline-derived CDR1 and CDR2 are SGHRS and YFSETQ. There are 14 residues in the CDR3. The V and J ends lost 6 bases and 1 base respectively, with 13 bases between them.

CDR3 DNA: TGCGCCAGCAGTTATGAGAAAAATCAGCCCCAGCATTTT. Its translation is CASSYEKNQPQHF. The chain carries TRBV10-2 and TRBJ1-5; D is undetermined. CDR3 length: 13 amino acids. Between the trimmed V and J ends, which lost 5 bases and 4 bases, there was a span of 9 bases. Germline V gene data show CDR1 as WSHSY and CDR2 as SAAADI.

The rearrangement links TRBV10-1 to TRBJ2-5, with 10 bases lining up with TRBD2. CDR3 length: 17 residues. V was pared by 2 bases and J by 3 bases, with 9 bases of the junction left unmatched. Looked up from germline, CDR1 is WNHNN and CDR2 is SYGVQD (reference sequence). CDR3 nucleotide sequence: TGCGCCAGCAGTGAGGGCCAGACTAGCGGGTCAGAAGAGACCCAGTACTTC. Its translation is CASSEGQTSGSEETQYF.

The chain is built from TRBV6-5 and TRBJ2-7, with unresolved D. Looked up from germline, CDR1 is MNHEY and CDR2 is SVGAGI. CDR3 length equals 12 residues. V gave up 7 bases and J gave up 0 bases, with 7 bases separating them. CDR3 protein: CASMRSSYEQYF. DNA of the CDR3: TGTGCCAGCATGAGGAGCTCCTACGAGCAGTACTTC.

The chain employs TRBV29-1 and TRBJ1-4; D is unresolved. Germline assignment: CDR1 SQVTM and CDR2 ANQGSEA. Trimming removed 6 bases at V and 7 bases at J, with 18 bases between. The CDR3 extends over 14 amino acids. The CDR3 protein is CSVPDSRKGEKLFF. CDR3 DNA: TGCAGCGTCCCGGACTCTCGAAAGGGTGAAAAACTGTTTTTT.

V gene TRBV7-9 combines with J gene TRBJ2-5; TRBD2 agrees at 15 bases. CDR3 length: 18 amino acids. After removal of 5 bases from V and 5 bases from J, the junction contained 12 bases not matched to a gene. Per the germline V gene, CDR1 is SEHNR and CDR2 is FQNEAQ (reference sequence). This CDR3 reads CASSMGLAGGRRVETQYF. CDR3 nucleotides: TGTGCCAGCAGCATGGGACTAGCGGGGGGCCGGCGGGTTGAGACCCAGTACTTC.

J is TRBJ2-2 and V is TRBV4-3, with 8 bases matching TRBD2. V was clipped by 0 bases and J by 7 bases; unmatched bases: 10. This CDR3 spans 17 amino acids. Germline V gives CDR1 LGHNA, CDR2 YSLEER. CDR3 DNA sequence: TGCGCCAGCAGCCAAGATCGTACTAGCGGTCCACACGGGGAGCTGTTTTTT. It is translated as CASSQDRTSGPHGELFF.

This sequence joins TRBV27 and TRBJ2-4; 7 nucleotides align to TRBD1. V lost 6 bases and J lost 5; bases outside the gene matches: 4. This CDR3 spans 13 amino acids. CDR1 is MNHEY and CDR2 is SMNVEV in the germline V gene (reference sequence). The CDR3 loop reads CASRQGSENIQYF. CDR3 nucleotides: TGTGCCAGCAGACAGGGGTCCGAAAACATTCAGTACTTC.

The J gene is TRBJ1-2, the V gene TRBV5-5, with D uncertain. This CDR3 is built from 15 residues. V lost 4 bases to trimming and J lost 4 bases, with 17 bases between them. Per germline, CDR1 SGHKS and CDR2 YYEKEE (reference sequence). As DNA, the CDR3 is TGTGCCAGCAGCCTTGACTTTCCTCCCCCCTATGGCTACACCTTC. Its translation: CASSLDFPPPYGYTF.

The gene calls are TRBV5-4 and TRBJ2-1; D is unresolved. The germline CDR1 and CDR2 sequences are SGHNT and YYREEE (reference sequence). The CDR3 has 15 amino acids. V shed 6 bases and J shed 6 bases, with 19 bases lying between them. The CDR3 protein is CASTPQAPPSNEQFF. CDR3 DNA sequence: TGTGCCAGCACCCCCCAGGCCCCACCCAGCAATGAGCAGTTCTTC.

The V and J genes are TRBV30 and TRBJ1-1, with 8 bases that match TRBD1. Germline V CDR1 and CDR2: GTSNPN, SVGIG (reference sequence). This CDR3 region has 14 residues. The trim removed 2 bases at V and 4 bases at J, leaving 6 bases unmatched. The CDR3 is CAWSQDRAGTEAFF. The DNA for the CDR3 is TGTGCCTGGAGTCAGGACAGGGCGGGCACTGAAGCTTTCTTT.

This chain connects TRBV5-1 to TRBJ2-7, with 8 bases identical to TRBD1. The CDR3 is made up of 13 amino acids. Trimming at V came to 4 bases and at J to 2 bases, leaving 2 bases not matched to a gene. The germline CDR1 and CDR2 sequences are SGHRS and YFSETQ. The CDR3 protein is CASSRGQAYEQYF. The CDR3, as DNA: TGCGCCAGCAGCAGGGGACAGGCCTACGAGCAGTACTTC.

In nucleotides, the CDR3 is TGTGCCAGCAGCTTAATCGACACTGAAGCTTTCTTT. Protein product: CASSLIDTEAFF. This sequence joins TRBV5-5 and TRBJ1-1, with no clear D. The CDR3 contains 12 residues. Trimming removed 2 bases at V and 3 bases at J, with 5 bases between. Germline V CDR1 and CDR2: SGHKS, YYEKEE (reference sequence).

This sequence joins TRBV9 and TRBJ2-3; TRBD2 matches 8 bases. The length of the CDR3 is 17 residues. Germline V gives CDR1 SGDLS, CDR2 YYNGEE. Trimming removed 3 bases from V and 1 base from J; junction bases left unmatched: 10. The CDR3 nucleotides read TGTGCCAGCAGCGCGGGGGGGGGCCGAGTGGGCACAGATACGCAGTATTTT. Translation gives CASSAGGGRVGTDTQYF.